The clone carrying this T cell receptor (beta chain) has just a few counts. Its specificity is not known. The entry originates in a study of response to subunit inactivated influenza vaccine. TCRdb re-derived calls from the RT-PCR reads in MiXCR, one entry per CDR3 protein. The sample consists of about 650,000 distinct CDR3 sequences, around 16% of them appearing once. CDR3 length equals 14 residues. After removal of 4 bases from V and 4 bases from J, the junction contained 6 bases not matched to a gene. Per germline, CDR1 KGHSH and CDR2 LQKENI. Whole-study results and caveats: The study's authors posited that every seasonal influenza vaccination enlists few new T cells.

The clonotype originates from a man between 45 and 60 years old who received an inactivated influenza vaccine. V usage is TRBV18 and J usage is TRBJ2-7; 8 bases fit TRBD1. The material was PBMCs from blood, obtained roughly 12 days after vaccination. The CDR3 region is CASSRDRSGYEQYF. For the CDR3, the DNA is TGTGCCAGCTCACGGGACAGGTCAGGGTACGAGCAGTACTTC.